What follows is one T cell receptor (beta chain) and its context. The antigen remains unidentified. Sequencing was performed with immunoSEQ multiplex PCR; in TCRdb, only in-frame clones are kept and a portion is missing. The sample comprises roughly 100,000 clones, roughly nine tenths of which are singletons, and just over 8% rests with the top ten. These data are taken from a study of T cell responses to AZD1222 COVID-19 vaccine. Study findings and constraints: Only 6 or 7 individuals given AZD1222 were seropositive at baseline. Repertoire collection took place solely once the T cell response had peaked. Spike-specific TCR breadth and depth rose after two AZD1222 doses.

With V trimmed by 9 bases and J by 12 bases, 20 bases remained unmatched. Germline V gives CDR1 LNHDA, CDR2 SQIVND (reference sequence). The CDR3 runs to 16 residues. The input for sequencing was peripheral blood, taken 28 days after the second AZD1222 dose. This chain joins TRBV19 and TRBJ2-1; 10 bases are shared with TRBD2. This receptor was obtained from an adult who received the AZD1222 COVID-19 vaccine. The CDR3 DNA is TGTGCCAGCCGCGGGCTAGCGGGAGACTCCTACAGTGGGCAGTTCTTC. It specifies CASRGLAGDSYSGQFF.